This T cell receptor (beta chain) was identified during a study of T cell responses to AZD1222 COVID-19 vaccine. Study-wide results and limits: Spike-specific TCR breadth and depth rose after two AZD1222 doses. Samples come after the peak T cell response, not at day 14. Dominant at 160-218 and 743-854, vaccine-associated CD4 TCRs also spanned spike. Most donors were white British, females outnumbered males, and clonal diversity was possibly underestimated.

TCRdb's table, derived via immunoSEQ multiplex PCR, lists solely in-frame clones and lacks some. This repertoire shows some 150,000 clones, approximately 90% found once; its top ten account for 5.5% to 7%. On this clone itself: What it binds is unknown.

V was pared by 0 bases and J by 6 bases, with 9 bases between. This CDR3 has 14 amino acids. Germline CDR1 SEHNR, CDR2 FQNEAQ (reference sequence). Sequenced here: peripheral blood, sampled after recovery from COVID-19. This receptor was obtained from an adult who had recovered from COVID-19. The chain recombines TRBV7-9 with TRBJ1-5; D possibly corresponds to TRBD1 (5 bases). CDR3 residues: CASSLAGDGQPQHF. CDR3 bases: TGTGCCAGCAGCTTAGCGGGGGATGGTCAGCCCCAGCATTTT. Together with reference TRBV7-9 and TRBJ1-5, the CDR3 gives the full variable domain: DTGVSQNPRHKITKRGQNVTFRCDPISEHNRLYWYRQTLGQGPEFLTYFQNEAQLEKSRLLSDRFSAERPKGSFSTLEIQRTEQGDSAMYLCASSLAGDGQPQHFGDGTRLSIL.